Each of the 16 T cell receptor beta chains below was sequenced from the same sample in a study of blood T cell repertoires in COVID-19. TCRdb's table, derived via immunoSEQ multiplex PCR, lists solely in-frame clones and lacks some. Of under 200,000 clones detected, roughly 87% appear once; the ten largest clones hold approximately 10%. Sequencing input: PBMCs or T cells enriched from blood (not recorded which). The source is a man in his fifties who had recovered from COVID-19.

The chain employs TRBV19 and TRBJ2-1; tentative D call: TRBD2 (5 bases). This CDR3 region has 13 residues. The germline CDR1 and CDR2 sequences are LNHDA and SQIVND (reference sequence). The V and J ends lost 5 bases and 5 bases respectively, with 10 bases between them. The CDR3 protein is CASSFLTNNEQFF. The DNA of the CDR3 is TGTGCCAGTAGTTTCTTGACTAACAATGAGCAGTTCTTC.

The CDR3 sequence is CASRQTGGTDTQYF. CDR3 DNA sequence: TGTGCCAGCAGACAGACAGGGGGCACAGATACGCAGTATTTT. The chain has TRBV7-9 and TRBJ2-3; 8 bases match TRBD1. Per the germline V gene, CDR1 is SEHNR and CDR2 is FQNEAQ (reference sequence). This CDR3 has 14 amino acids. J lost 1 base, V lost 6 bases, and 3 bases had no gene match.

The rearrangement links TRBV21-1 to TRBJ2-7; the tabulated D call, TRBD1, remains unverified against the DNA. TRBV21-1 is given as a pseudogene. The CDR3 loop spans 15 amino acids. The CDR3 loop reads CASSLTGTGGREQYF. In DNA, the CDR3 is TGTGCCAGCAGTCTAACCGGGACAGGCGGTCGCGAGCAGTACTTC.

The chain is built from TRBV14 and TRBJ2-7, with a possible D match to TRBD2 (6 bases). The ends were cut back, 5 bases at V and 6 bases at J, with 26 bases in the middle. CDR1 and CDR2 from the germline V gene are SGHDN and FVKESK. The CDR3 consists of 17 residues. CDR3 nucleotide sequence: TGTGCCAGCAGCAATTTAAACCCGGGACTGGGAACGTTCGAGCAGTACTTC. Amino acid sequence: CASSNLNPGLGTFEQYF.

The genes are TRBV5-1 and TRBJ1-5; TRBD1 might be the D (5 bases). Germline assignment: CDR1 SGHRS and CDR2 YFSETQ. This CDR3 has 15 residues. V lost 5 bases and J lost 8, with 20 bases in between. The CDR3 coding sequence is TGCGCCAGCAGTGCGGGGCTTAGACCCGAGGAGCCCCAGCATTTT. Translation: CASSAGLRPEEPQHF.

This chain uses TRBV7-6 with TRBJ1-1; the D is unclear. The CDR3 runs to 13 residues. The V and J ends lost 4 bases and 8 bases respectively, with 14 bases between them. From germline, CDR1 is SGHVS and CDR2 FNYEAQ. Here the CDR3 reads CASSSTWTGEAFF. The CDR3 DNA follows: TGTGCCAGCAGCTCTACGTGGACGGGGGAAGCTTTCTTT.

The CDR3 spells CASRTGFDEQYF. The CDR3 DNA sequence: TGTGCCAGCAGAACAGGGTTCGACGAGCAGTACTTC. The chain employs TRBV27 and TRBJ2-7; D possibly corresponds to TRBD1 (6 bases). Germline V lookup: CDR1 MNHEY, CDR2 SMNVEV (reference sequence). Trimming removed 6 bases from V and 5 bases from J, with 11 bases in between. The CDR3 is 12 residues long.

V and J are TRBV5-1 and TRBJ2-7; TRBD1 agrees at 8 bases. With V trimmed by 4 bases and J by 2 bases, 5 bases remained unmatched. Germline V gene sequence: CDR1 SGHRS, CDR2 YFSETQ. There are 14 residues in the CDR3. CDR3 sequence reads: CASSGRQGTYEQYF. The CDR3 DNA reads TGCGCCAGCAGCGGGAGACAGGGGACCTACGAGCAGTACTTC.

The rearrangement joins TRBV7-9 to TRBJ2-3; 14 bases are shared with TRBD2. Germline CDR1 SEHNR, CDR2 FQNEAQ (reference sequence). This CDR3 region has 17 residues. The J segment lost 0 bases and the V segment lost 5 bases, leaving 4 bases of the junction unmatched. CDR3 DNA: TGTGCCAGCAGCCACGGACTAGCGGGAGGTAGCACAGATACGCAGTATTTT. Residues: CASSHGLAGGSTDTQYF.

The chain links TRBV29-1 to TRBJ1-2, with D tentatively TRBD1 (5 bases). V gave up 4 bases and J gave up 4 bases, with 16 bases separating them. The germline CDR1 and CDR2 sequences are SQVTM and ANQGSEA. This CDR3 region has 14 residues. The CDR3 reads CSVGTGEGVYGYTF. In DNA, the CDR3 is TGCAGCGTTGGGACGGGGGAAGGGGTCTATGGCTACACCTTC.

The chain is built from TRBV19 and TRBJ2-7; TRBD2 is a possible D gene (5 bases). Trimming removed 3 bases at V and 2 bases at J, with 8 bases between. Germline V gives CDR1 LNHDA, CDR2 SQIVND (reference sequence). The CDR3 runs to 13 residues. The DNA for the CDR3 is TGTGCCAGTAGTATCGGGGAAACCTACGAGCAGTACTTC. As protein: CASSIGETYEQYF.

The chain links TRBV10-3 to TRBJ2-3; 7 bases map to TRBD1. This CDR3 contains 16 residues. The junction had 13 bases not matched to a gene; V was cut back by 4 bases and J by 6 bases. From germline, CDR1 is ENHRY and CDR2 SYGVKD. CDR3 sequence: CAISAPPRGRDDTQYF. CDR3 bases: TGTGCCATCAGTGCGCCACCGAGGGGGCGCGACGATACGCAGTATTTT.

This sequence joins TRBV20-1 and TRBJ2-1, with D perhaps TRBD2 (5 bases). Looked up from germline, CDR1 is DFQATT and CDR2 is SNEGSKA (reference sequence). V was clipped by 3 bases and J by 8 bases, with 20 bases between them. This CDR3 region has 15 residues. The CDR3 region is CSASFPSVGVDEQFF. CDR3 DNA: TGCAGTGCTAGTTTTCCCAGCGTGGGAGTCGATGAGCAGTTCTTC.

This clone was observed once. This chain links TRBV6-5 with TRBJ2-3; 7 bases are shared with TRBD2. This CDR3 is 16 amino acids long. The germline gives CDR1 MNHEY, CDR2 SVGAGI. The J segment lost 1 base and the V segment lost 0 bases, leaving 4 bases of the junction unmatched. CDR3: CASSYSWGGGTDTQYF. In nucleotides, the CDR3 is TGTGCCAGCAGTTACTCTTGGGGGGGTGGCACAGATACGCAGTATTTT.

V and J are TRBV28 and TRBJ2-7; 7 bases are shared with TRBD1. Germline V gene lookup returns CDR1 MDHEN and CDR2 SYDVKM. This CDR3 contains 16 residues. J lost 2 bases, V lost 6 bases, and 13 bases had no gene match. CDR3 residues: CASRRDTGTVTYEQYF. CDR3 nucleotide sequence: TGTGCCAGCAGACGAGACACCGGGACAGTCACCTACGAGCAGTACTTC.

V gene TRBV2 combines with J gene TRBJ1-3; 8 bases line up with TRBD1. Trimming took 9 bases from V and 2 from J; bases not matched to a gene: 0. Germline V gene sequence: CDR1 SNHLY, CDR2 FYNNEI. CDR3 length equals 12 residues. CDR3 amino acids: CARQGAGNTIYF. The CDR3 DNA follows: TGTGCCAGACAGGGGGCTGGAAACACCATATATTTT.